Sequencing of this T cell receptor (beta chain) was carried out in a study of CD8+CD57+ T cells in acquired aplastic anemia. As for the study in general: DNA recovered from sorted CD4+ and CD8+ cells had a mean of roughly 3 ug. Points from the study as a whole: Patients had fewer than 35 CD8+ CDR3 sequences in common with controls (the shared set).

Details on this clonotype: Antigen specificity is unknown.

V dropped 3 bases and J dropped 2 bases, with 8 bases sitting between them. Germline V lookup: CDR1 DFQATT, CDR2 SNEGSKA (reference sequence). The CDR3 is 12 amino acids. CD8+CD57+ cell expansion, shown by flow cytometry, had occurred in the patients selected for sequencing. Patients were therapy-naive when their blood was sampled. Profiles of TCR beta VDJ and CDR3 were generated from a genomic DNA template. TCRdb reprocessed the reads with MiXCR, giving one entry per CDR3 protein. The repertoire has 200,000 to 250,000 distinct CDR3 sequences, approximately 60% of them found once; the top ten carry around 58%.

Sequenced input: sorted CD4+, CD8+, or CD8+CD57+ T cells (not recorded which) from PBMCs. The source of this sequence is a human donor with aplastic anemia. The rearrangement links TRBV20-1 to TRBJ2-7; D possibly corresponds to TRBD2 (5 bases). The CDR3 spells CSARDLTYEQYF. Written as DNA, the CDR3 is TGCAGTGCTAGGGACTTAACCTACGAGCAGTACTTC.